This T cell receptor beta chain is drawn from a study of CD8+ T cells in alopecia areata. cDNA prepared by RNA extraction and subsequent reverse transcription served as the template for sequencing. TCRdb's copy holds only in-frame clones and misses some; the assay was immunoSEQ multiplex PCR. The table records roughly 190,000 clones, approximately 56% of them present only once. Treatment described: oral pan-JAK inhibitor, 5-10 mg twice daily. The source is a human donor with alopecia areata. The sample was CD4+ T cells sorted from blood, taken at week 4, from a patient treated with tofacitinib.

In DNA form, the CDR3 reads TGCAGCGTTTGGGACGGAGACACTGAAGCTTTCTTT. Amino acid sequence: CSVWDGDTEAFF. This sequence joins TRBV29-1 and TRBJ1-1; tentative D call: TRBD1 (5 bases). From germline, CDR1 is SQVTM and CDR2 ANQGSEA. The CDR3 covers 12 residues. The V end was cut by 5 bases, the J end by 3 bases, with 10 bases between.